These 28 T cell receptor beta chains were all obtained from the same sample, sequenced in a study of OX40 agonist ivuxolimab in advanced cancers. Library generation was performed with the immunoSEQ multiplex PCR assay. TCRdb's version of the immuneACCESS table is confined to in-frame rearrangements and falls short of the full clone set. An unresolved V gene accounts for under half of the shortfall where checked; the remainder is of unknown origin. The sample has 35,000 to 45,000 clones on record, 75% to 90% of them singletons. The biggest ten clones account for 9% to 13% of the sample. The input for sequencing was CD4+ or CD8+ T cells sorted from blood, taken in a trial of the OX40 agonist ivuxolimab. The receptors were gathered from an adult with an advanced solid tumor such as melanoma, head and neck, liver or kidney cancer.

The gene calls are TRBV5-6 and TRBJ1-5, with a weak D call TRBD1 (5 bases). Per germline, CDR1 SGHDT and CDR2 YYEEEE. The CDR3 spans 15 residues. With 3 bases removed from V and 0 bases from J, the gap between germline ends came to 10 bases. The CDR3 spells CASSWGWGSNQPQHF. The CDR3 nucleotides are TGTGCCAGCAGCTGGGGGTGGGGTAGCAATCAGCCCCAGCATTTT.

The chain recombines TRBV7-9 with TRBJ1-2; D unclear. The germline gives CDR1 SEHNR, CDR2 FQNEAQ (reference sequence). V lost 7 bases and J 2 bases, leaving 14 bases between the germline ends. CDR3 length equals 14 residues. For the CDR3, the DNA is TGTGCCAGCACCACTAAAACGGAAAACTATGGCTACACCTTC. Amino acids: CASTTKTENYGYTF.

V and J are TRBV9 and TRBJ2-7; D is unclear. The CDR3 sequence is 12 residues long. The V gene's germline CDR1 is SGDLS and CDR2 YYNGEE. V shed 1 base and J shed 5 bases, with 7 bases lying between them. The CDR3 here is CASSVSGHEQYF. The DNA for the CDR3 is TGTGCCAGCAGCGTATCCGGCCACGAGCAGTACTTC.

This clone was seen only a few times. The chain combines TRBV12-5 with TRBJ1-1; D unresolved. Germline assignment: CDR1 LGHNT and CDR2 FRNRAP. V lost 9 bases, J lost 4 bases, and 15 bases lay in between. The CDR3 extends over 13 amino acids. The CDR3 region has the DNA TGTGCTAGCGGGTCCAACCCCGCCACTGAAGCTTTCTTT. Its protein product is CASGSNPATEAFF.

In this sample, this clone turned up once. The rearrangement joins TRBV4-1 to TRBJ1-1, with a tentative D call TRBD1 (5 bases). Germline CDR1 and CDR2: MGHRA and YSYEKL. This CDR3 is built from 16 residues. With 4 bases removed from V and 1 base from J, the gap between germline ends came to 16 bases. CDR3 sequence reads: CASSRTGGGGNTEAFF. The CDR3 coding sequence is TGCGCCAGCAGCCGCACGGGCGGGGGGGGGAACACTGAAGCTTTCTTT.

The chain carries TRBV7-9 and TRBJ2-3; no definite D call. The CDR3 consists of 12 residues. The V gene lost 5 bases and the J gene lost 4 bases, with 7 bases spanning the gap. Germline lookup yields CDR1 SEHNR and CDR2 FQNEAQ (reference sequence). DNA of the CDR3: TGTGCCAGCAGCCTAGTAGCAGATACGCAGTATTTT. Translating gives CASSLVADTQYF.

This chain uses TRBV9 with TRBJ2-3; the match to TRBD2 covers 7 bases. J was trimmed by 1 base and V by 1 base; bases with no gene match: 6. This CDR3 region has 16 residues. Germline CDR1 reads SGDLS; CDR2 reads YYNGEE. The CDR3 DNA is TGTGCCAGCAGCGTATCAAGTCGGGGGGGCACAGATACGCAGTATTTT. The encoded protein is CASSVSSRGGTDTQYF.

The CDR3 DNA reads as TGTGCCAGCAGCCCACCCGGTGGACAGGGCGCAGATACGCAGTATTTT. It is translated as CASSPPGGQGADTQYF. This chain joins TRBV5-5 and TRBJ2-3; TRBD1 matches at 8 bases. The CDR3 totals 16 residues. The junction had 11 bases not matched to a gene; V was cut back by 4 bases and J by 4 bases. CDR1 is SGHKS and CDR2 is YYEKEE in the germline V gene (reference sequence).

V gene TRBV30 combines with J gene TRBJ2-7, with D unresolved. Germline CDR1 is GTSNPN and CDR2 is SVGIG (reference sequence). The CDR3 is 12 amino acids. The ends were cut back, 5 bases at V and 2 bases at J, with 10 bases in the middle. This chain's CDR3 is CAWGYWAYEQYF. Written as DNA, the CDR3 is TGTGCCTGGGGGTACTGGGCCTACGAGCAGTACTTC. The complete variable domain, with remaining parts taken from reference TRBV30 and TRBJ2-7, reads SQTIHQWPATLVQPVGSPLSLECTVEGTSNPNLYWYRQAAGRGLQLLFYSVGIGQISSEVPQNLSASRPQDRQFILSSKKLLLSDSGFYLCAWGYWAYEQYFGPGTRLTVT.

J is TRBJ1-3 and V is TRBV19, with 7 bases identical to TRBD1. The CDR3 totals 16 residues. Germline lookup yields CDR1 LNHDA and CDR2 SQIVND (reference sequence). The junction had 6 bases not matched to a gene; V was cut back by 4 bases and J by 0 bases. The CDR3 DNA is TGTGCCAGTAGTACCGGGACAGCGTCCTCTGGAAACACCATATATTTT. Protein sequence: CASSTGTASSGNTIYF.

The V and J genes are TRBV2 and TRBJ2-7; no reliable D call. V dropped 3 bases and J dropped 0 bases, with 9 bases sitting between them. This CDR3 contains 14 residues. The germline V gene has CDR1 SNHLY and CDR2 FYNNEI. As DNA, the CDR3 is TGTGCCAGCAGTGACGCCAATAGCTCCTACGAGCAGTACTTC. It codes for CASSDANSSYEQYF.

The V and J genes are TRBV21-1 and TRBJ2-7; the D call TRBD1 from the table was never checked on the DNA. TRBV21-1 is annotated as a pseudogene. The CDR3 extends over 16 amino acids. The CDR3 DNA follows: TGTGCCAGCAGCAAGAACTCGGACAGGTCCTCCTACGAGCAGTACTTC. Amino acid sequence: CASSKNSDRSSYEQYF.

V is TRBV27 and J is TRBJ2-1; D is uncertain. The CDR3 covers 16 residues. V gave up 0 bases and J gave up 0 bases, with 9 bases separating them. The germline V gene has CDR1 MNHEY and CDR2 SMNVEV (reference sequence). The CDR3 protein is CASSLSITVSYNEQFF. The DNA for the CDR3 is TGTGCCAGCAGTTTATCGATAACAGTCTCCTACAATGAGCAGTTCTTC.

The chain recombines TRBV5-6 with TRBJ1-6, with D possibly matching TRBD1 (5 bases). This CDR3 has 18 residues. Germline CDR1 SGHDT, CDR2 YYEEEE. Trimming removed 3 bases at V and 1 base at J, with 17 bases between. CDR3 sequence reads: CASSYRVGRESYNSPLHF. In nucleotides, the CDR3 is TGTGCCAGCAGCTACCGCGTGGGGCGGGAATCCTATAATTCACCCCTCCACTTT.

The CDR3 nucleotides are TGTGCCAGCAGTTTCTCGGAGACAGGAGAACAAGAGACCCAGTACTTC. It translates to CASSFSETGEQETQYF. The V call is TRBV7-9, the J call TRBJ2-5; perhaps TRBD1 as D (6 bases). The germline gives CDR1 SEHNR, CDR2 FQNEAQ (reference sequence). This CDR3 has 16 amino acids. The V gene lost 6 bases and the J gene lost 2 bases, with 19 bases spanning the gap.

This chain links TRBV27 with TRBJ1-6; 10 bases map to TRBD1. V lost 7 bases and J lost 8; bases outside the gene matches: 2. The CDR3 runs 13 residues. Germline loops: CDR1 MNHEY, CDR2 SMNVEV (reference sequence). The CDR3 region is CASTGTGDSPLHF. CDR3 in DNA: TGTGCCAGCACCGGGACAGGGGATTCACCCCTCCACTTT.

The rearrangement links TRBV5-1 to TRBJ2-1; D uncertain. This CDR3 is 14 amino acids long. Trimming left V 0 bases short and J 2 bases short, with 6 bases between. The germline V gene encodes CDR1 SGHRS and CDR2 YFSETQ. This CDR3 is CASSLAATYNEQFF. CDR3 bases: TGCGCCAGCAGCTTGGCGGCAACCTACAATGAGCAGTTCTTC.

The CDR3: CASSFPVGREFADTQYF. CDR3 nucleotide sequence: TGTGCCAGCAGCTTCCCGGTAGGGCGGGAGTTCGCAGATACGCAGTATTTT. J is TRBJ2-3 and V is TRBV7-9; 7 bases map to TRBD2. The CDR3 is 17 amino acids. CDR1 and CDR2 (germline): SEHNR, FQNEAQ (reference sequence). Unmatched junction bases numbered 13, after V lost 3 bases and J lost 4 bases.

The chain carries TRBV6-5 and TRBJ2-2; possible D gene TRBD2, 5 bases. Per the germline V gene, CDR1 is MNHEY and CDR2 is SVGAGI. Trimming shortened V by 0 bases and J by 2 bases, and 7 bases separated the two germline ends. There are 15 residues in the CDR3. The CDR3, as DNA: TGTGCCAGCAGTTACTCGTCGGGAAACACCGGGGAGCTGTTTTTT. Translation gives CASSYSSGNTGELFF.

The V gene is TRBV7-9, the J gene TRBJ2-7; D is uncertain. This CDR3 is built from 14 residues. Germline V gene data show CDR1 as SEHNR and CDR2 as FQNEAQ (reference sequence). Trimming took off 4 bases at V and 0 bases at J, with 10 bases between the two ends. CDR3 loop: CASSSRTVSYEQYF. In DNA, the CDR3 is TGTGCCAGCAGCTCCAGGACGGTCTCCTACGAGCAGTACTTC.

The J gene is TRBJ1-2, the V gene TRBV4-1; D ambiguous. Trimming pared 2 bases from V and 0 bases from J, leaving 25 bases between. The CDR3 totals 20 residues. In germline, CDR1 is MGHRA, CDR2 YSYEKL. The CDR3 spells CASSQTTLPSQRPTNYGYTF. As DNA, the CDR3 is TGCGCCAGCAGCCAAACAACCTTACCAAGCCAACGACCCACTAACTATGGCTACACCTTC.

The J gene is TRBJ1-5, the V gene TRBV5-8, with TRBD1 as a possible D gene (6 bases). CDR1 and CDR2 from the germline V gene are SGHTS and YDEGEE. This CDR3 has 12 amino acids. CDR3 protein: CGSRGVNQPQHF. CDR3 coding DNA: TGTGGGTCGAGGGGGGTCAATCAGCCCCAGCATTTT.

This chain uses TRBV4-3 with TRBJ2-1; 8 positions match TRBD2. V was clipped by 0 bases and J by 8 bases; unmatched bases: 12. Germline CDR1 reads LGHNA; CDR2 reads YSLEER. This CDR3 region has 17 residues. CDR3 DNA: TGCGCCAGCAGCCAAGATAAACGAGCGGGGGCCCGCGATGAGCAGTTCTTC. It encodes CASSQDKRAGARDEQFF.

The chain couples TRBV5-1 to TRBJ1-1; no reliable D call. This CDR3 has 11 residues. The V end lost 4 bases, the J end lost 10 bases, and 11 bases lay between the germline ends. The germline V gene has CDR1 SGHRS and CDR2 YFSETQ. CDR3 in amino acids: CASSDPKGAFF. CDR3 bases: TGCGCCAGCAGCGACCCAAAAGGAGCTTTCTTT.

V usage is TRBV5-1 and J usage is TRBJ1-4; D gene unclear. This CDR3 has 18 residues. The germline V gene has CDR1 SGHRS and CDR2 YFSETQ. V was clipped by 0 bases and J by 8 bases, with 23 bases between them. The CDR3 DNA reads as TGCGCCAGCAGCTTGGTTCCGGGTCATAAACTTCCAGGAGAAAAACTGTTTTTT. Translation: CASSLVPGHKLPGEKLFF. Looking up the rest from reference TRBV5-1 and TRBJ1-4 gives the full variable domain: KAGVTQTPRYLIKTRGQQVTLSCSPISGHRSVSWYQQTPGQGLQFLFEYFSETQRNKGNFPGRFSGRQFSNSRSEMNVSTLELGDSALYLCASSLVPGHKLPGEKLFFGSGTQLSVL.

J is TRBJ1-1 and V is TRBV6-5; tentatively, D is TRBD1 (6 bases). Germline CDR1 reads MNHEY; CDR2 reads SVGAGI. The V and J ends lost 6 bases and 12 bases respectively, with 20 bases between them. The CDR3 contains 13 residues. The CDR3 sequence: CASSISQGVGTFF. In DNA, the CDR3 is TGTGCCAGCAGCATCTCACAGGGAGTGGGGACTTTCTTT.

The chain uses TRBV15 and TRBJ2-3; D may be TRBD1 (6 bases). Germline V lookup: CDR1 LNHNV, CDR2 YYDKDF (reference sequence). The CDR3 spans 13 residues. V lost 7 bases and J 1 base, leaving 9 bases between the germline ends. As DNA, the CDR3 is TGTGCCACCACGGACAGACGCACAGATACGCAGTATTTT. It specifies CATTDRRTDTQYF. The variable domain in full, with the rest retrieved from reference TRBV15 and TRBJ2-3, is DAMVIQNPRYQVTQFGKPVTLSCSQTLNHNVMYWYQQKSSQAPKLLFHYYDKDFNNEADTPDNFQSRRPNTSFCFLDIRSPGLGDTAMYLCATTDRRTDTQYFGPGTRLTVL.

The chain has TRBV6-6 and TRBJ1-5, with D tentatively TRBD1 (6 bases). Germline V lookup: CDR1 MNHNY, CDR2 SVGAGI (reference sequence). The V gene lost 6 bases and the J gene lost 9 bases, with 18 bases spanning the gap. The CDR3 loop spans 14 amino acids. The CDR3 DNA is TGTGCCAGCAGCTACAGTCCCTGGGGGCCGCCCCAGCATTTT. It specifies CASSYSPWGPPQHF.